Listed below are T cell receptor beta chains from one sample, sequenced in a study of T cell responses to AZD1222 COVID-19 vaccine. The assay was immunoSEQ multiplex PCR, and TCRdb's table has in-frame clones only and misses some. Of roughly 180,000 clones in the sample, 94% were seen once. The sequences come from peripheral blood, collected on day 0 of AZD1222 vaccination. The receptors originated from an adult in good health. Each CDR3 is given with its conserved first and last residue. The D gene is left open where the match is weak. Rows give clone size only sometimes, using once, few, many, or a class for an expanded clone.

cdr3_nt cdr3_aa v_call clone_size j_call d_call
TGTGCCAGCAGCTTCTATACCGGGACCTCCGGGGAGCTGTTTTTT CASSFYTGTSGELFF TRBV11-2 - TRBJ2-2 -
TGTGCCAGCAGCTACCAGGGGGAAAACACTGAAGCTTTCTTT CASSYQGENTEAFF TRBV7-6 - TRBJ1-1 TRBD1
TGTGCCAGCAGCGACGGACAGGGATCGGTAGGCTACACCTTC CASSDGQGSVGYTF TRBV25-1 - TRBJ1-2 TRBD1
TGTGCCAGCAGTGAAGAGGCGGCGGCACCCCTCCACTTT CASSEEAAAPLHF TRBV2 - TRBJ1-6 -
TGCGCCAGCAGCTTTGCAGGGAAGGAGGGTGGCTACACCTTC CASSFAGKEGGYTF TRBV5-1 - TRBJ1-2 -
TGTGCCAGCAAAAATACAGGGGGCGTTGTCCCCGGTCAGCCCCAGCATTTT CASKNTGGVVPGQPQHF TRBV28 - TRBJ1-5 TRBD1
TGTGCCAGCAGGTGGGGCGGGGGAAACAATGAGCAGTTCTTC CASRWGGGNNEQFF TRBV7-9 once TRBJ2-1 TRBD2
TGTGCCAGTACCCCTGATGCGAGGGGGCGGGCGACTAATGAAAAACTGTTTTTT CASTPDARGRATNEKLFF TRBV19 - TRBJ1-4 TRBD1
TGTGCCAGCAGCTCCTCAGGCGACAATGAGCAGTTCTTC CASSSSGDNEQFF TRBV7-3 - TRBJ2-1 -
TGTGCCAGCAGCCCGGGACTGGACGGGGAGCTGTTTTTT CASSPGLDGELFF TRBV12-3/TRBV12-4 - TRBJ2-2 -
TGTGCCAGCAGCTCCGTTGCCGGGACGCATGGCATTTTGAAGGCCCAGCATTTT CASSSVAGTHGILKAQHF TRBV28 - TRBJ1-5 -
TGCAGCGTTGAATCGGGGTCGCGGAACACTGAAGCTTTCTTT CSVESGSRNTEAFF TRBV29-1 - TRBJ1-1 -
TGTGCCAGCAGGTATACAAAGAACACTGAAGCTTTCTTT CASRYTKNTEAFF TRBV28 - TRBJ1-1 -
TGTGCCAGCAGCTTGGCCGATAGGGTCTATGGCTACACCTTC CASSLADRVYGYTF TRBV5-6 - TRBJ1-2 -
TGTGCCAGCAGTTTGGTACAGGGGGCGGCTCAGCCCCAGCATTTT CASSLVQGAAQPQHF TRBV28 - TRBJ1-5 TRBD1
TGTGCCAGCAGCCAAAGGCAGGGTGGCTCCTACGAGCAGTACTTC CASSQRQGGSYEQYF TRBV11-2 - TRBJ2-7 -
TGTGCCAGCAGGTCGACAGGGAATCAGCCCCAGCATTTT CASRSTGNQPQHF TRBV6-5 - TRBJ1-5 TRBD1
TGTGCCAGTGATACAGGGACTGGGGCCAACGTCCTGACTTTC CASDTGTGANVLTF TRBV6-5 - TRBJ2-6 -
TGTGCCAGCAGGCGGACAGCGGGTGGCTACACCTTC CASRRTAGGYTF TRBV28 - TRBJ1-2 -
TGTGCCAGCAGCCAATGGGGGATTCAGCCCCAGCATTTT CASSQWGIQPQHF TRBV3-1/TRBV3-2 - TRBJ1-5 -
TGTGCCAGCACCCTCCTTGGGCCCCAGCATTTT CASTLLGPQHF TRBV28 - TRBJ1-5 -
TGTGCCAGCAGCCCGACAGGGCACAATCAGCCCCAGCATTTT CASSPTGHNQPQHF TRBV7-2 - TRBJ1-5 TRBD1
TGCGCCAGCAGCCTCTTAGGGGGGACAGGGGGCAATGAGCAGTTCTTC CASSLLGGTGGNEQFF TRBV5-1 few TRBJ2-1 TRBD1
TGTGCCAGCAGCACGTCGACAGGGTGGGAGACCCAGTACTTC CASSTSTGWETQYF TRBV5-5 - TRBJ2-5 TRBD1